The 21 T cell receptor beta chains given below trace back to one sample, sequenced in a study of blood T cell repertoires in COVID-19. The data were produced by immunoSEQ multiplex PCR, yet TCRdb's version contains in-frame clones alone and is incomplete. Of roughly 160,000 clones in the sample, around 85% were seen once. The sample was peripheral blood. The receptors shown here come from a man aged 55 to 70 with acute or convalescent COVID-19.

This chain uses TRBV19 with TRBJ2-3, with 8 bases that match TRBD2. Trimming at V came to 0 bases and at J to 0 bases, leaving 8 bases not matched to a gene. Germline V lookup: CDR1 LNHDA, CDR2 SQIVND (reference sequence). CDR3 length: 18 amino acids. As DNA, the CDR3 is TGTGCCAGTAGTATAGATGGGACGACTAGCGCTAGCACAGATACGCAGTATTTT. It yields the protein CASSIDGTTSASTDTQYF.

V usage is TRBV19 and J usage is TRBJ1-1; D is possibly TRBD1 (5 bases). Trimming left V 4 bases short and J 4 bases short, with 16 bases between. CDR3 length: 15 amino acids. Germline CDR1 LNHDA, CDR2 SQIVND (reference sequence). CDR3 sequence reads: CASSTPGGGITEAFF. The CDR3 nucleotides read TGTGCCAGTAGTACCCCCGGGGGGGGTATCACTGAAGCTTTCTTT.

This clone was seen repeatedly, ten times or more. V usage is TRBV2 and J usage is TRBJ2-3; the match to TRBD2 covers 10 bases. The CDR3 has 15 residues. Germline V CDR1 and CDR2: SNHLY, FYNNEI. The J segment lost 2 bases and the V segment lost 5 bases, leaving 4 bases of the junction unmatched. This CDR3 is CASSTSGDTTDTQYF. Written as DNA, the CDR3 is TGTGCCAGCAGTACTAGCGGGGATACCACAGATACGCAGTATTTT.

This sequence joins TRBV5-1 and TRBJ2-7; maybe TRBD1 (6 bases). CDR1 is SGHRS and CDR2 is YFSETQ in the germline V gene. V was pared by 4 bases and J by 3 bases, with 14 bases between. The CDR3 covers 14 residues. CDR3 sequence: CASSPHRDNYEQYF. The CDR3 DNA follows: TGCGCCAGCAGCCCTCACAGGGATAACTACGAGCAGTACTTC.

The chain combines TRBV4-1 with TRBJ2-1, with 12 bases lining up with TRBD2. The CDR3 is 18 residues long. V was pared by 0 bases and J by 3 bases, with 6 bases of the junction left unmatched. Looked up from germline, CDR1 is MGHRA and CDR2 is YSYEKL. This chain's CDR3 is CASSQELAGGTLYNEQFF. The CDR3 nucleotides are TGCGCCAGCAGCCAAGAACTAGCGGGAGGTACCCTCTACAATGAGCAGTTCTTC.

The J gene is TRBJ1-6, the V gene TRBV11-2; D gene uncertain. The CDR3 contains 14 residues. Trimming stripped 2 bases from V and 5 bases from J, with 7 bases between. Germline loops: CDR1 SGHAT, CDR2 FQNNGV. The CDR3 DNA reads as TGTGCCAGCAGCTTATTGGCAGATAATTCACCCCTCCACTTT. Its protein product is CASSLLADNSPLHF.

DNA for the CDR3: TGTGCCAGCAGTTTAGGGTGGGACAGGGAAACTGAAGCTTTCTTT. This codes for CASSLGWDRETEAFF. This rearrangement joins TRBV28 to TRBJ1-1, with 9 bases lining up with TRBD1. This CDR3 comprises 15 residues. Germline lookup yields CDR1 MDHEN and CDR2 SYDVKM. J was trimmed by 5 bases and V by 2 bases; bases with no gene match: 6.

The gene calls are TRBV28 and TRBJ2-3, with 10 positions matching TRBD2. CDR3 length: 17 amino acids. CDR1 MDHEN and CDR2 SYDVKM come from the germline V gene. V was pared by 3 bases and J by 5 bases, with 11 bases of the junction left unmatched. The CDR3 protein is CASSFVSPGLAIDTQYF. The CDR3 nucleotides read TGTGCCAGCAGTTTCGTCTCTCCGGGACTAGCGATAGATACGCAGTATTTT.

The chain recombines TRBV2 with TRBJ2-1, with D unresolved. V lost 5 bases to trimming and J lost 7 bases, with 9 bases between them. In germline, CDR1 is SNHLY, CDR2 FYNNEI. The CDR3 is 12 amino acids. The CDR3, as DNA: TGTGCCAGCAGTCTAAACCGAAATGAGCAGTTCTTC. It codes for CASSLNRNEQFF.

The chain carries TRBV5-6 and TRBJ2-1; D possibly corresponds to TRBD2 (7 bases). CDR3 length equals 16 residues. Germline CDR1 SGHDT, CDR2 YYEEEE. The V end lost 0 bases, the J end lost 9 bases, and 19 bases lay between the germline ends. CDR3 in amino acids: CASSLGGRSGIGEQFF. The CDR3 bases are TGTGCCAGCAGCTTGGGGGGGCGGAGCGGGATCGGTGAGCAGTTCTTC.

This sequence joins TRBV10-1 and TRBJ1-1; 10 nucleotides agree with TRBD1. The CDR3 consists of 14 residues. Per the germline V gene, CDR1 is WNHNN and CDR2 is SYGVQD (reference sequence). Losses at the gene ends were 1 base for V and 8 bases for J; bases not matched to a gene: 4. As DNA, the CDR3 is TGCGCCAGCAGTGAGTGGACAGGGGGTAGAGAAGCTTTCTTT. Its translation: CASSEWTGGREAFF.

V gene TRBV7-2 combines with J gene TRBJ1-6, with D unclear. The CDR3 runs to 15 residues. CDR1 and CDR2 (germline): SGHTA, FQGNSA. Between the trimmed V and J ends, which lost 5 bases and 7 bases, there was a span of 15 bases. The CDR3 DNA reads TGTGCCAGCAGCCCCTTCAGACTCCCCAATTCACCCCTCCACTTT. Translating gives CASSPFRLPNSPLHF.

V and J are TRBV30 and TRBJ2-1; no clear D. Germline values: CDR1 GTSNPN, CDR2 SVGIG (reference sequence). This CDR3 spans 12 amino acids. Trimming cost V 1 base and J 9 bases, with 10 bases left between them. The CDR3 DNA reads as TGTGCCTGGAGTGCCGCCCGCGGTGAGCAGTTCTTC. Residues: CAWSAARGEQFF.

CDR3 amino acids: CASSQAGHGRENTEAFF. CDR3 in DNA: TGTGCCAGCAGCCAAGCTGGCCACGGCAGGGAGAACACTGAAGCTTTCTTT. This sequence joins TRBV4-2 and TRBJ1-1, with a possible D match to TRBD1 (5 bases). V was pared by 1 base and J by 1 base, with 16 bases between. The CDR3 is made up of 17 amino acids. Germline V gene lookup returns CDR1 LGHNA and CDR2 YNFKEQ.

This rearrangement joins TRBV30 to TRBJ1-1; D remains unclear. V gave up 2 bases and J gave up 4 bases, with 8 bases separating them. The germline V gene encodes CDR1 GTSNPN and CDR2 SVGIG (reference sequence). The CDR3 length is 12 residues. Here the CDR3 DNA reads TGTGCCTGGAGTAGGGAGAGCACTGAAGCTTTCTTT. Translating it yields CAWSRESTEAFF.

The V call is TRBV28, the J call TRBJ2-6; tentative D call: TRBD2 (6 bases). This CDR3 contains 14 residues. Trimming shortened V by 5 bases and J by 2 bases, and 7 bases separated the two germline ends. Looked up from germline, CDR1 is MDHEN and CDR2 is SYDVKM. The CDR3 reads CASSTSTGANVLTF. DNA for the CDR3: TGTGCCAGCAGTACTAGCACTGGGGCCAACGTCCTGACTTTC.

This clone was seen a handful of times. CDR3 in amino acids: CASSGMGHTLEKLFF. The CDR3 nucleotides are TGCGCCAGCAGCGGGATGGGACACACGCTGGAAAAACTGTTTTTT. The chain combines TRBV5-1 with TRBJ1-4; TRBD1 might be the D (6 bases). Trimming cost V 4 bases and J 8 bases, with 18 bases left between them. The CDR3 is 15 residues long. The germline V gene has CDR1 SGHRS and CDR2 YFSETQ.

The chain joins TRBV7-3 to TRBJ2-2; tentative D call: TRBD2 (6 bases). V shed 6 bases and J shed 5 bases, with 22 bases lying between them. Germline loops: CDR1 SGHTA, CDR2 FQGTGA. This CDR3 region has 17 residues. Here the CDR3 reads CASRILSGSNRTGELFF. The CDR3 DNA is TGTGCCAGCAGGATCCTCTCCGGGAGCAATAGGACCGGGGAGCTGTTTTTT. Variable domain in full (rest from reference TRBV7-3 and TRBJ2-2): GAGVSQTPSNKVTEKGKYVELRCDPISGHTALYWYRQSLGQGPEFLIYFQGTGAADDSGLPNDRFFAVRPEGSVSTLKIQRTERGDSAVYLCASRILSGSNRTGELFFGEGSRLTVL.

The V call is TRBV28, the J call TRBJ2-7; D remains unclear. Trimming left V 3 bases short and J 2 bases short, with 5 bases between. The CDR3 spans 12 residues. The germline V gene encodes CDR1 MDHEN and CDR2 SYDVKM. The CDR3, as DNA: TGTGCCAGCAGTTTGCAGGCCTACGAGCAGTACTTC. Translating gives CASSLQAYEQYF.

CDR3 nucleotides: TGTGCCAGCAGCACAAGGGCGGGAGGGCCAGGGAATGAGCAGTTCTTC. Amino acids: CASSTRAGGPGNEQFF. The rearrangement links TRBV11-2 to TRBJ2-1; 9 nucleotides line up with TRBD2. Germline V CDR1 and CDR2: SGHAT, FQNNGV. Trimming at V came to 5 bases and at J to 7 bases, leaving 12 bases not matched to a gene. The CDR3 has 16 amino acids. Drawing the rest from reference TRBV11-2 and TRBJ2-1, the complete variable domain is EAGVAQSPRYKIIEKRQSVAFWCNPISGHATLYWYQQILGQGPKLLIQFQNNGVVDDSQLPKDRFSAERLKGVDSTLKIQPAKLEDSAVYLCASSTRAGGPGNEQFFGPGTRLTVL.

The chain has TRBV28 and TRBJ2-7; D call uncertain. Between the trimmed V and J ends, which lost 4 bases and 0 bases, there was a span of 16 bases. Germline CDR1 is MDHEN and CDR2 is SYDVKM. This CDR3 comprises 16 residues. CDR3 in DNA: TGTGCCAGCAGTTCCCCCTTGACAAAGAGCTCCTACGAGCAGTACTTC. Its translation is CASSSPLTKSSYEQYF.